This T cell receptor (beta chain) was profiled in a study of CXCR3-negative and CXCR3-positive naive CD8 T cells. Study context: Overall TRB read output was 120 million to 150 million, and each library contained about 1.5 +/- 0.3 million reads.

For this clonotype: Antigen: not known.

CD8+ T cell subsets were each sorted in triplicate, a few hundred thousand cells apiece. CD45RO-CCR7+CD27+CD95- marked naive CD8+ T cells. Whole-study findings and limits: Relative to memory CD8+ cells, whose diversity was much lower, both naive subsets had comparably high diversity.

Each TRB cDNA library was prepared by 5' RACE (with UMI labels). TCRdb reprocessed the 5' RACE reads, with one entry per CDR3 protein and no DNA. Recorded for this sample: 65,000 to 95,000 distinct CDR3 sequences. Per the germline V gene, CDR1 is MDHEN and CDR2 is SYDVKM. The CDR3 consists of 11 residues. Input material: naive CXCR3- CD8+ T cells from blood. Noted subset: CD45RO-CCR7+CD27+CD95- naive CD8+ T cells lacking CXCR3 (TNR3-). This sequence was found in a human donor in good health. Some clones in this sample may be carry-over from other donors' samples. V gene TRBV28 combines with J gene TRBJ2-7. CDR3 amino acids: CASRSIYEQYF. Full variable domain (outside the CDR3, taken from reference TRBV28 and TRBJ2-7): DVKVTQSSRYLVKRTGEKVFLECVQDMDHENMFWYRQDPGLGLRLIYFSYDVKMKEKGDIPEGYSVSREKKERFSLILESASTNQTSMYLCASRSIYEQYFGPGTRLTVT.